This record covers a single T cell receptor beta chain. Its antigen remains unidentified. Base qualities are not at hand, and no much larger clone is one base apart. Libraries were made using PCR. Instrument on record: Illumina HiSeq 2500. To reduce PCR and sequencing biases, unique molecular identifiers were built into the TCR beta cDNA libraries. Around 500,000 cDNA molecules were obtained for every 1 to 10 million input T cells, so each molecule roughly corresponded to one T cell. Patient libraries were prepared and sequenced with the same protocol used for the earlier healthy control dataset. Within a given batch, samples were prepared together, multiplexed and sequenced on the same HiSeq lane. Concerning the study's data processing: Raw barcoded reads were processed with MIGEC, and single-read molecular identifier groups were discarded before consensus assembly and CDR3 extraction. Clonotype tables were post-analysed with VDJtools, normalizing diversity by down-sampling all datasets to the smallest sample size. In repertoire overlap clustering, CDR3 amino acid sequences, but not nucleotide sequences, were matched to correct batch-related cross-sample contamination. The public reads were run again by TCRdb, first through fastp at Q25 and then through MiXCR, and only productive beta chains were kept. Entries that share a CDR3 protein sequence are merged under the most common genes and DNA. TCRdb, rather than the study authors, made the V and J calls. Within this sample are about 820,000 distinct CDR3 sequences, with about 50% of them counted one time only. The ten largest clones capture about 4.5% of the sample.

TCR beta repertoires were profiled from peripheral blood of under 15 young patients with multiple sclerosis to demonstrate the VDJtools post-analysis software. The multiple sclerosis patients were children and adolescents ranging in age from roughly 6 to 15 years. The sample is drawn from a study of post-analysis software for immune sequencing data (dated by TCRdb to about 2015). In terms of the full investigation: Disease courses on record covered relapsing-remitting, secondary progressive and progressive-relapsing multiple sclerosis, though some patients had no subtype annotation. The multiple sclerosis patient repertoires were compared with about a dozen previously published healthy control repertoires from donors aged 6 to 25 years. A subset of samples was prepared in parallel using single-end sample barcoding, then pooled and co-amplified after Illumina adapter ligation.

From the cysteine up to the phenylalanine, the CDR3 has a length of 14 residues. The only DNA kept is the CDR3, 42 bases in frame from the first base. V loses 3 bases at its end and J loses 1 base; junction bases beyond the gene matches: 3. The germline V gene gives CDR1 as SGDLS and CDR2 as YYNGEE. Study-wide findings and limitations: The multiple sclerosis patient group was slightly younger than the control group. Significantly higher frequencies in patients than in controls were found for five or six TRBV segments, including TRBV5-6, TRBV5-1 and TRBV20-1. Direct clustering with F measure showed strong co-clustering of samples prepared in the same batch, prompting a batch-effect correction. Normalized Chao1 diversity was significantly lower in multiple sclerosis patients than controls, suggesting substantial peripheral T-cell clonal expansion.

Sequencing was carried out using blood. The TCR was taken from a girl between 10 and 17 years old with multiple sclerosis. The chain joins TRBV9 to TRBJ2-5; a stretch of 7 junction bases matches TRBD1. CDR3 protein: CASSERQGQETQYF. The nucleotide sequence reads TGTGCCAGCAGCGAACGACAGGGCCAAGAGACCCAGTACTTC.